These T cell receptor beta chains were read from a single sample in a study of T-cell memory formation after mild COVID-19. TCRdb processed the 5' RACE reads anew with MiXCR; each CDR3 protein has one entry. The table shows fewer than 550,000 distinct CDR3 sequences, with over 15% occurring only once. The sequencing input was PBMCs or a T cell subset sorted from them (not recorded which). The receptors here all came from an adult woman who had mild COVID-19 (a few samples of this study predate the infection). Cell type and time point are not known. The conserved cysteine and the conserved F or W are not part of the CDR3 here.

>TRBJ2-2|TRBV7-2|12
ASSLQSGPGELF
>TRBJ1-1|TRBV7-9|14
ASSRGQGFLSPEAF
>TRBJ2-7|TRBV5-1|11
ASSRDRWSEQY
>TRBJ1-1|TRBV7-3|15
ASSLMPPDSLNTEAF
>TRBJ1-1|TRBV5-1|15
ASSSAGQGVVNTEAF
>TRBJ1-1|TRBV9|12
ASSPIIGNTEAF
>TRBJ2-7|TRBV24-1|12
ATSDLQAGTEQY
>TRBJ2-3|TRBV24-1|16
ATSLGGGGARGADTQY
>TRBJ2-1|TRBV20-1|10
SAARPGNEQF
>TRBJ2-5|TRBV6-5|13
ASSSQTSGSQTQY
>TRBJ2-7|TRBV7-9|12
ASSSGARLFEQY
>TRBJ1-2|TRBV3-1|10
ATLGTGNGYT
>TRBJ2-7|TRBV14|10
ASSQDFYEQY
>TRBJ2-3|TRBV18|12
ASSPTGSSGTQY
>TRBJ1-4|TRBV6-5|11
ASRRTGGEKLF
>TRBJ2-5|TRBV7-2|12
ASSYGALQETQY
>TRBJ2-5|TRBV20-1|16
SARDGSVGRAIQETQY
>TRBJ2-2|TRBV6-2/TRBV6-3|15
ASSFQVELAGSGELF
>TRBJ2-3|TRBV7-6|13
ASSLAGQPTDTQY
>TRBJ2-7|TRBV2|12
ASSTVLSSYEQY
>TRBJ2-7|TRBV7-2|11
ASSFQGVHEQY
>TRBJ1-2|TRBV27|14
ASSLSVSGQGHGYT
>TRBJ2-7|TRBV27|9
ASRQRNEQY